This T cell receptor beta chain comes out of a study of OX40 agonist ivuxolimab in advanced cancers. Study as a whole: The patients received ivuxolimab by intravenous route every 2 weeks at 0.01 to 10 mg/kg. Subjects had a mean age of 60 years, with a range of roughly 20 to 79; almost 85% were male.

This CDR3 is built from 18 residues. The V and J ends lost 7 bases and 1 base, in that order; junction bases with no gene match: 12. Germline values: CDR1 MDHEN, CDR2 SYDVKM. Points from the study as a whole: Mean expanded clone counts were higher in CD8+ than CD4+ T cells. At 0.1 to 3.0 mg/kg and by week 6, clonal expansion occurred in CD4+ and CD8+ blood T cells.

Remarks on this clone: Its target is not known.

Clones were sequenced by immunoSEQ multiplex PCR, and TCRdb holds only the in-frame ones, with some missing. The repertoire has roughly 63,000 clones, 80% to 85% of them found once; the top ten carry less than 4%. The receptor was isolated from an adult with an advanced solid tumor such as melanoma, head and neck, liver or kidney cancer. The J gene is TRBJ1-6, the V gene TRBV28; TRBD1 matches 8 bases. The material was CD4+ or CD8+ T cells sorted from blood, obtained in a trial of the OX40 agonist ivuxolimab. Here the CDR3 DNA reads TGTGCCAGCACTACTCTAACAGGGGGGGGATCCTATAATTCACCCCTCCACTTT. This codes for CASTTLTGGGSYNSPLHF.